This record concerns one T cell receptor (beta chain) sequence. Its target is unknown. These data originate in a study of T cell responses to AZD1222 COVID-19 vaccine. Profiling relied on immunoSEQ multiplex PCR, and the TCRdb table lists in-frame clones only, not all of them. This sample has around 130,000 clones, with over 85% found just once. The J segment lost 2 bases and the V segment lost 7 bases, leaving 2 bases of the junction unmatched. The CDR3 consists of 14 residues. Germline V gives CDR1 MGHDK, CDR2 SYGVNS. Study-wide results and limits: Repertoire collection took place solely once the T cell response had peaked. Nearly half of spike-specific TCRs reportedly go after variant regions that carry no mutations.

Sequences were derived from peripheral blood, sampled on day 0 of AZD1222 vaccination. The chain has TRBV25-1 and TRBJ1-3, with 10 positions matching TRBD1. The receptor was isolated from an adult in good health. The CDR3: CASIGTGAGNTIYF. DNA of the CDR3: TGTGCCAGCATAGGGACAGGGGCTGGAAACACCATATATTTT.